This entry concerns a single T cell receptor beta chain. The antigen remains undetermined. This CDR3 is also generated by other DNA sequences in the sample. Only in-frame clones appear in the TCRdb table, and some are missing; sequencing was by immunoSEQ multiplex PCR. The data show approximately 640,000 clones, 90% seen once. This entry belongs to a study of shared clonotypes between healthy human individuals. Study-level background: Three plates each covered CD4 naive and memory; CD8 naive two, CD8 memory one.

The CDR3 spans 14 residues. The J segment lost 3 bases and the V segment lost 1 base, leaving 1 base of the junction unmatched. The germline V gene encodes CDR1 MDHEN and CDR2 SYDVKM. Study-wide points: Sampling used blood alone; tissue repertoires probably differ. Few donors restricted represented genetic and exposure-history diversity.

Study donors comprised healthy, HIV-negative adults devoid of recent acute infection or vaccination. This chain connects TRBV28 to TRBJ2-3; 7 bases fit TRBD2. This TCR came from a man between 18 and 35 years old in good health. Some clones in this sample may be carry-over from other donors' samples. Sequencing was carried out using memory CD8+ T cells from PBMCs. Subset given: CD45RO+ cells pooled with CCR7-negative TemRA cells. The DNA for the CDR3 is TGTGCCAGCAGTTTATCTAGCGGTACAGATACGCAGTATTTT. The encoded protein is CASSLSSGTDTQYF.